Reported below is one T cell receptor beta chain. This specimen comes from a study of blood T cell repertoires in COVID-19. Overall study: Samples representing acute and convalescent COVID-19 were sourced from the United States, Italy and Spain. T cells, B-cell-depleted T cells, or PBMCs provided the cDNA or gDNA that served as material.

Original processing notes: Nucleated cell number was recorded as an estimate derived from reference gene primer amplification. Profiled with immunoSEQ multiplex PCR; TCRdb holds only in-frame clones, not every one. The D gene and trimming were derived from the DNA, and the V and J assignments and clone size from that table. The sample gives about 310,000 clones, under 90% of which show up once; less than 3.5% is in the top ten. Seattle participants joined during active infection and were tracked over time. The CDR3 runs to 13 residues. Trimming pared 5 bases from V and 4 bases from J, leaving 9 bases between. Germline values: CDR1 KGHSH, CDR2 LQKENI.

The sequence was collected from a woman between 25 and 40 years old with COVID-19, enrolled during active disease. The genes are TRBV18 and TRBJ1-5, with TRBD1 as a possible D gene (5 bases). Sequencing was carried out using peripheral blood. CDR3 protein: CASSSGQNQPQHF. The CDR3 DNA reads as TGTGCCAGCTCATCCGGACAAAATCAGCCCCAGCATTTT.